One sample yielded the 15 T cell receptor beta chains listed below, sequenced in a study of early T cells in non-severe SARS-CoV-2 infection (dated by TCRdb to about 2021). Receptor amplification or capture employed 5' RACE. Sequencer: NextSeq 500. TCRdb handled the public reads itself, with Q25 trimming in fastp and clone calling in MiXCR, and kept productive beta chains. Here each entry gathers all rows of one CDR3 protein and keeps the most common genes and DNA. Recorded for this sample are fewer than 75,000 distinct CDR3 sequences; less than 20% of them occurred a single time. In total, the top ten clones hold over 8% of the sample. The specimen was whole blood, collected at baseline. The receptor source for this set is an adult who was a healthcare worker with PCR-confirmed SARS-CoV-2 infection or an uninfected control (not recorded which).

The rearrangement uses TRBV12-3 or TRBV12-4 and TRBJ1-1; TRBD1 matches at 7 bases. Trimming took 10 bases from V and 1 from J; bases not matched to a gene: 9. The CDR3 covers 14 residues. The CDR3 loop reads CATKETGTNTEAFF. The CDR3 coding sequence is TGTGCCACCAAGGAGACAGGGACGAACACTGAAGCTTTCTTT.

The chain carries TRBV20-1 and TRBJ1-1; 7 nucleotides match TRBD1. V trimming: 1 base; J trimming: 1 base; junction bases outside the gene matches: 3. Germline CDR1 is DFQATT and CDR2 is SNEGSKA (reference sequence). There are 14 residues in the CDR3. The CDR3 DNA is TGCAGTGCTAGAGTTGCAGGGGGGAACACTGAAGCTTTCTTT. It encodes CSARVAGGNTEAFF.

Only a few counts were recorded for this clonotype. The V and J genes are TRBV20-1 and TRBJ2-7, with 7 bases identical to TRBD2. CDR1 and CDR2 (germline): DFQATT, SNEGSKA (reference sequence). The CDR3 is made up of 13 amino acids. With 7 bases clipped from V and 7 bases from J, the junction kept 13 bases outside the gene matches. CDR3 coding DNA: TGCAGTGGGCGAGGGAGGGTCTCTGGGGAGCAGTACTTC. This sequence encodes CSGRGRVSGEQYF.

V and J are TRBV7-2 and TRBJ2-7; no reliable D call. V was cut by 0 bases and J by 6 bases, with 6 bases left in between. Germline-derived CDR1 and CDR2 are SGHTA and FQGNSA. The CDR3 totals 12 residues. CDR3 region: CASSLAGSEQYF. CDR3 nucleotides: TGTGCCAGCAGCTTAGCGGGGTCCGAGCAGTACTTC.

The chain is built from TRBV5-1 and TRBJ2-5; 9 bases are a match to TRBD2. This CDR3 has 19 residues. Per germline, CDR1 SGHRS and CDR2 YFSETQ. The V gene end was trimmed by 0 bases and the J gene end by 1 base; junction bases not matched to a gene: 13. The CDR3 region is CASSLVGALLAGLQETQYF. CDR3 bases: TGCGCCAGCAGCTTGGTGGGGGCCTTACTAGCGGGTCTCCAAGAGACCCAGTACTTC.

This clonotype was counted only a few times. The chain is built from TRBV10-3 and TRBJ2-6; D gene uncertain. The CDR3 is made up of 13 amino acids. Germline CDR1 ENHRY, CDR2 SYGVKD. The V end was cut by 8 bases, the J end by 1 base, with 6 bases between. CDR3 sequence (DNA): TGTGCCATCGGACGTTCTGGGGCCAACGTCCTGACTTTC. Its protein product is CAIGRSGANVLTF.

There are a few counts of this clonotype. V and J are TRBV7-2 and TRBJ2-5; 10 bases are shared with TRBD2. Germline-derived CDR1 and CDR2 are SGHTA and FQGNSA. Trimming at V came to 2 bases and at J to 5 bases, leaving 5 bases not matched to a gene. This CDR3 is 15 amino acids long. CDR3 sequence: CASSLRASGGETQYF. CDR3 in DNA: TGTGCCAGCAGCTTAAGGGCTAGCGGGGGCGAGACCCAGTACTTC.

This clonotype was detected only a few times. The genes are TRBV6-6 and TRBJ2-7; 9 nucleotides match TRBD2. The CDR3 length is 14 residues. The germline V gene has CDR1 MNHNY and CDR2 SVGAGI (reference sequence). J was trimmed by 6 bases and V by 5 bases; bases with no gene match: 8. The CDR3 DNA sequence: TGTGCCAGCAGTCTAAGGGGACTAGCTAGCGAGCAGTACTTC. Encoded protein: CASSLRGLASEQYF.

This clonotype rates as medium-sized. This chain uses TRBV20-1 with TRBJ2-7; 10 nucleotides agree with TRBD1. Germline V gene data show CDR1 as DFQATT and CDR2 as SNEGSKA (reference sequence). The CDR3 consists of 14 residues. V dropped 4 bases and J dropped 4; count of bases not matched to a gene: 7. CDR3 protein: CSAKLRDRGYEQYF. The CDR3 nucleotides are TGCAGTGCTAAGCTCAGGGACAGGGGTTACGAGCAGTACTTC.

The sample holds a few counts of this clonotype. The chain recombines TRBV20-1 with TRBJ1-1; D call uncertain. V was clipped by 5 bases and J by 1 base, with 8 bases between them. The CDR3 is made up of 12 amino acids. Looked up from germline, CDR1 is DFQATT and CDR2 is SNEGSKA (reference sequence). The DNA of the CDR3 is TGCAGTGCTGAACAAGAGAACACTGAAGCTTTCTTT. This translates into CSAEQENTEAFF.

The gene calls are TRBV7-9 and TRBJ2-3, with D unresolved. Per germline, CDR1 SEHNR and CDR2 FQNEAQ (reference sequence). The V end lost 3 bases, the J end lost 3 bases, and 13 bases lay between the germline ends. The CDR3 totals 15 residues. The DNA for the CDR3 is TGTGCCAGCAGCTTTCTCGAGAGAAGTACAGATACGCAGTATTTT. Translating it yields CASSFLERSTDTQYF.

This chain connects TRBV28 to TRBJ2-7, with D unresolved. From germline, CDR1 is MDHEN and CDR2 SYDVKM. The V end was cut by 2 bases, the J end by 7 bases, with 9 bases between. CDR3 length: 12 amino acids. CDR3 bases: TGTGCCAGCAGTTTACCACCTTGGGAGCAGTACTTC. It codes for CASSLPPWEQYF. The variable domain in full, completed from reference TRBV28 and TRBJ2-7, reads DVKVTQSSRYLVKRTGEKVFLECVQDMDHENMFWYRQDPGLGLRLIYFSYDVKMKEKGDIPEGYSVSREKKERFSLILESASTNQTSMYLCASSLPPWEQYFGPGTRLTVT.

The chain combines TRBV7-9 with TRBJ1-6; 8 nucleotides match TRBD1. This CDR3 has 16 amino acids. Germline lookup yields CDR1 SEHNR and CDR2 FQNEAQ (reference sequence). The trim removed 4 bases at V and 5 bases at J, leaving 7 bases unmatched. Here the CDR3 reads CASSSWTGWDNSPLHF. The CDR3 DNA is TGTGCCAGCAGCTCATGGACAGGGTGGGATAATTCACCCCTCCACTTT.

To note about this clonotype: One junction end disagrees with the germline gene, perhaps due to a read error. The rearrangement uses TRBV3-1 and TRBJ2-1; 11 nucleotides line up with TRBD1. CDR1 is LGHDT and CDR2 is YNNKEL in the germline V gene (reference sequence). The length of the CDR3 is 15 residues. In DNA form, the CDR3 reads TGTGCCAGCAACCAACCGGGACAGGGGGAAAATGAGCAGTTCTTC. Protein product: CASNQPGQGENEQFF.

The chain carries TRBV11-3 and TRBJ1-5; D may be TRBD1 (5 bases). Trimming left V 3 bases short and J 0 bases short, with 15 bases between. Germline V lookup: CDR1 SGHNT, CDR2 YENEEA. The CDR3 is 17 residues long. CDR3 amino acids: CASSLAYAGNSNQPQHF. CDR3 bases: TGTGCCAGCAGCTTGGCCTACGCAGGGAATAGCAATCAGCCCCAGCATTTT.